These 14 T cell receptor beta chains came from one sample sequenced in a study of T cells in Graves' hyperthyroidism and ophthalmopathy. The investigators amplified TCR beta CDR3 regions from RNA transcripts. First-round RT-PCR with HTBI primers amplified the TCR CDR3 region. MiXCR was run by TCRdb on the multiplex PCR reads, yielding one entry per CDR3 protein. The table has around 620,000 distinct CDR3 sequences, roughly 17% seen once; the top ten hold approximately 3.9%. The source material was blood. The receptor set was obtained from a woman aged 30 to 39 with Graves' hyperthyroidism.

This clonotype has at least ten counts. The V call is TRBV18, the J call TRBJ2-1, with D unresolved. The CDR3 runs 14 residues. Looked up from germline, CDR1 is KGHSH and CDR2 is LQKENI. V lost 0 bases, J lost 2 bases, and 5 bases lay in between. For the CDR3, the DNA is TGTGCCAGCTCACCACCAGGGACCTACAATGAGCAGTTCTTC. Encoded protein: CASSPPGTYNEQFF.

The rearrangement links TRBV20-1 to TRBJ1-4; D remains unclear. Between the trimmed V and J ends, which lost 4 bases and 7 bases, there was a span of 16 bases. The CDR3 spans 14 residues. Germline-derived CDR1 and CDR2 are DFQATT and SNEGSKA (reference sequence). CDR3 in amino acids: CSANGPLMTEKLFF. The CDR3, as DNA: TGCAGTGCTAATGGGCCCCTTATGACTGAAAAACTGTTTTTT.

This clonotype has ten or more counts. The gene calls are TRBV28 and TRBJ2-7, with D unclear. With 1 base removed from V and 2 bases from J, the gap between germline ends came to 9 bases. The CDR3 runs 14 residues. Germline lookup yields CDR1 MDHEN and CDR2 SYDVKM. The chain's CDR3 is CASSLLGKPYEQYF. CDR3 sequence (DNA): TGTGCCAGCAGTTTATTGGGCAAACCCTACGAGCAGTACTTC.

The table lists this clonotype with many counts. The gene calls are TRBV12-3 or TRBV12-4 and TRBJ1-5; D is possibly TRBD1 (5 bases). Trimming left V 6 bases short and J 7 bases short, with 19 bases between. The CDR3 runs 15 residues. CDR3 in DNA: TGTGCCAGCAGGTCAGGGAGAGGGAGGTGGCAGCCCCAGCATTTT. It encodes CASRSGRGRWQPQHF.

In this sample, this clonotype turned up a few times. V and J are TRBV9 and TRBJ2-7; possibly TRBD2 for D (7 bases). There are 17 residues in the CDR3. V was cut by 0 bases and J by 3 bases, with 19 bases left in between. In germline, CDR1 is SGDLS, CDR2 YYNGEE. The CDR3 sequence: CASSVGGGGDDYYEQYF. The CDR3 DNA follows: TGTGCCAGCAGCGTAGGCGGAGGGGGGGACGACTACTACGAGCAGTACTTC.

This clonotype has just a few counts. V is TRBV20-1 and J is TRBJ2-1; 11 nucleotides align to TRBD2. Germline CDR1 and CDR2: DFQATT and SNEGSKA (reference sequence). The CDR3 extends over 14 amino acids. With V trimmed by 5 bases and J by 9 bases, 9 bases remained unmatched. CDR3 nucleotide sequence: TGCAGTGCTTTGACTATAGCGGGAGGGATTGAGCAGTTCTTC. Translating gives CSALTIAGGIEQFF.

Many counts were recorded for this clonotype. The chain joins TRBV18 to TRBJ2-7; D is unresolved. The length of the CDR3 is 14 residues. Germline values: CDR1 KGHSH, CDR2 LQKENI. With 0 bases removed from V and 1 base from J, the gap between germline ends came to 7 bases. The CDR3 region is CASSPPLQSYEQYF. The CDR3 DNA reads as TGTGCCAGCTCACCACCTCTGCAGTCCTACGAGCAGTACTTC.

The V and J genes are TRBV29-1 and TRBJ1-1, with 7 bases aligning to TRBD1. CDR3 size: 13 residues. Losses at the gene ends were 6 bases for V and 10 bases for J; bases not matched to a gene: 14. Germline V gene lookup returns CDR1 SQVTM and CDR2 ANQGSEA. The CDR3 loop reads CSVATGIGEGAFF. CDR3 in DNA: TGCAGCGTGGCGACAGGGATCGGCGAAGGAGCTTTCTTT.

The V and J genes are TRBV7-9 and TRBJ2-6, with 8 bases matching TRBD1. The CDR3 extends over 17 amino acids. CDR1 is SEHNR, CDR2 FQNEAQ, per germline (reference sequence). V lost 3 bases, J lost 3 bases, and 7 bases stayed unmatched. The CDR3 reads CASSFGQGRGGANVLTF. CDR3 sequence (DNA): TGTGCCAGCAGCTTCGGACAGGGACGTGGTGGGGCCAACGTCCTGACTTTC.

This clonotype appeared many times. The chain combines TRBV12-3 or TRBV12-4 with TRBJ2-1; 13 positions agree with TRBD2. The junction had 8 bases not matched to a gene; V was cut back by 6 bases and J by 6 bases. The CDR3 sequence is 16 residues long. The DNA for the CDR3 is TGTGCCAGCAGCCGTGGACTAGCGGGAGCGGGCAATGAGCAGTTCTTC. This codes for CASSRGLAGAGNEQFF.

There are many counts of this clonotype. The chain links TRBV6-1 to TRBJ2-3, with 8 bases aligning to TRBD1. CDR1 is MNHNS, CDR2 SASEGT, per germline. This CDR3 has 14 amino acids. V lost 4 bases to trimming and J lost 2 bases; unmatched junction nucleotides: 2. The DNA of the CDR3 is TGTGCCAGCAGTGGGACAGGGAACACAGATACGCAGTATTTT. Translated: CASSGTGNTDTQYF.

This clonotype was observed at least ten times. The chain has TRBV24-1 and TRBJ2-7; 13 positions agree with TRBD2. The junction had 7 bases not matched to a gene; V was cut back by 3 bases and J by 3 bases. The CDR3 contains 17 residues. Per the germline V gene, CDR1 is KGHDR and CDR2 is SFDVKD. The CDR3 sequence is CATSDSVRTSGSYEQYF. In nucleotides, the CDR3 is TGTGCCACCAGTGATAGTGTTCGGACTAGCGGGAGCTACGAGCAGTACTTC.

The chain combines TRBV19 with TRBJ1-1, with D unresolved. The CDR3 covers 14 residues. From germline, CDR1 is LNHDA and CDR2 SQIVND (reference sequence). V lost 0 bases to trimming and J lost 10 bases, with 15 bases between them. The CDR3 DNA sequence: TGTGCCAGTAGTATAGATGTTACGGCCCCTGGAGCTTTCTTT. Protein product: CASSIDVTAPGAFF.

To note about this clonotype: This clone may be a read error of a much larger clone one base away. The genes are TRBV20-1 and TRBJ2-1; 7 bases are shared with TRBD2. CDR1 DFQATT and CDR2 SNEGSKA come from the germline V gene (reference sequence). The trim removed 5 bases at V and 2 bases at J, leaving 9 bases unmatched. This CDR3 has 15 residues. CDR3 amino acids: CSAGPNLAAYNEQFF. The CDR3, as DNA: TGCAGTGCTGGACCTAACCTAGCGGCCTACAATGAGCAGTTCTTC.